This T cell receptor (beta chain) was documented in a study of PD-1 blockade in mismatch repair-deficient tumors. Study-level information: Enrolled about 2012-2016, patients had progressing, pretreated mismatch repair-deficient cancers of about a dozen types. Whole-study findings and limits: Tumor-resident clones, often undetectable pretreatment in blood, expanded then contracted after pembrolizumab.

Trimming left V 6 bases short and J 0 bases short, with 11 bases between. Germline CDR1 reads MNHNS; CDR2 reads SASEGT. This CDR3 spans 14 amino acids. In the case of this clone: The target antigen is unknown.

TCRdb's table, derived via immunoSEQ multiplex PCR, lists solely in-frame clones and lacks some. This table has roughly 49,000 clones, over 60% appearing once. Mismatch repair deficiency was confirmed in all patients, by PCR or immunohistochemistry. The sample in question was PBMCs, obtained before pembrolizumab treatment. This receptor was identified in an adult with mismatch repair-deficient cancer. The V call is TRBV6-1, the J call TRBJ1-1; D perhaps matches TRBD1 (6 bases). The CDR3 is CASRTGKMNTEAFF. The CDR3 DNA is TGTGCCAGCAGGACAGGCAAAATGAACACTGAAGCTTTCTTT.